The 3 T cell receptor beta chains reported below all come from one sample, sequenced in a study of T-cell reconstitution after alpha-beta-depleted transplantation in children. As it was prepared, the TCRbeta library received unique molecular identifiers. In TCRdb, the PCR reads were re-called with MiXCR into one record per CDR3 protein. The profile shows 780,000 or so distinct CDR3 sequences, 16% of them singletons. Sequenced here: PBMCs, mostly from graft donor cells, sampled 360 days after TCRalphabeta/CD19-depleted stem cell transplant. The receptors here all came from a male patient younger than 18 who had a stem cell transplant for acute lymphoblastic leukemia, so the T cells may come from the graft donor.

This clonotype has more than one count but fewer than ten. The CDR3 sequence: CASSQRPTSGFTDTQYF. In nucleotides, the CDR3 is TGTGCCAGCAGCCAACGGCCGACTAGCGGATTCACAGATACGCAGTATTTT. The gene calls are TRBV14 and TRBJ2-3; 9 nucleotides line up with TRBD2. The CDR3 covers 17 residues. Germline CDR1 reads SGHDN; CDR2 reads FVKESK. V was clipped by 2 bases and J by 2 bases; unmatched bases: 8. Full variable domain (rest looked up from reference TRBV14 and TRBJ2-3): EAGVTQFPSHSVIEKGQTVTLRCDPISGHDNLYWYRRVMGKEIKFLLHFVKESKQDESGMPNNRFLAERTGGTYSTLKVQPAELEDSGVYFCASSQRPTSGFTDTQYFGPGTRLTVL.

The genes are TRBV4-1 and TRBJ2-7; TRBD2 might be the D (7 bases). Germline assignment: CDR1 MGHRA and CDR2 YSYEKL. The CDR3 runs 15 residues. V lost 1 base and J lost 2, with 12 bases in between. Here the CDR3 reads CASSQVEGGPYEQYF. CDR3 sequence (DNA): TGCGCCAGCAGCCAAGTCGAGGGGGGGCCCTACGAGCAGTACTTC.

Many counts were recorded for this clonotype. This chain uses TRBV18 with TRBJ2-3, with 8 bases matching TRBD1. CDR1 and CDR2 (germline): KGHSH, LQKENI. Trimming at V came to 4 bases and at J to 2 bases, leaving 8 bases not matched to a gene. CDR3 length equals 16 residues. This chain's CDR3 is CASSLRQGSSTDTQYF. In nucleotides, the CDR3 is TGTGCCAGCTCACTTCGACAGGGGTCCTCCACAGATACGCAGTATTTT.